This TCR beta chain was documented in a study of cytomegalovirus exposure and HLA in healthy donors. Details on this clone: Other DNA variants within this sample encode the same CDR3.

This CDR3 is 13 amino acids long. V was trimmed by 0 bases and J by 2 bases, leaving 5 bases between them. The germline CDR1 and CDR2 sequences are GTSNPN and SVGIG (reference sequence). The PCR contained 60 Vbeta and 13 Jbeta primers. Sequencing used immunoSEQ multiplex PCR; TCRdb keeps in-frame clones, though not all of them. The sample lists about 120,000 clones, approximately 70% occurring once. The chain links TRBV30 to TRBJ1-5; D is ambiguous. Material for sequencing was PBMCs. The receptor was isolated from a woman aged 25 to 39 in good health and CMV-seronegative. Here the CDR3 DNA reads TGTGCCTGGAGTGTGGGAGGCAATCAGCCCCAGCATTTT. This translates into CAWSVGGNQPQHF.